This is a list of T cell receptor beta chains from one sample in a study of T-cell reconstitution after alpha-beta-depleted transplantation in children. TCRdb reprocessed the PCR reads via MiXCR and lists one record per CDR3 protein. The profile shows roughly 590,000 distinct CDR3 sequences, approximately 17% of them singletons. This specimen was PBMCs from the stem cell graft donor, taken from the stem cell graft. The receptor set was obtained from a human donor who donated a stem cell graft to a child with acute myeloid leukemia. Both conserved end residues are part of each CDR3. The D gene is left open where the match is weak. Size values are once, few and many counts, or a class for expanded clones, and some rows have none.

many TRBD2 TRBJ2-3 TRBV7-3 14 CASSLGGLGDTQYF TGTGCCAGCAGCTTGGGAGGGTTGGGGGATACGCAGTATTTT
many - TRBJ2-3 TRBV5-1 14 CASSADSVEDTQYF TGCGCCAGCAGCGCCGACTCAGTGGAAGATACGCAGTATTTT
- TRBD1 TRBJ2-1 TRBV12-3/TRBV12-4 15 CASSSRGLSYNEQFF TGTGCCAGCAGTTCCAGGGGGCTATCCTACAATGAGCAGTTCTTC
many TRBD2 TRBJ2-1 TRBV20-1 13 CSAQRAGVNEQFF TGCAGTGCTCAACGAGCGGGGGTCAATGAGCAGTTCTTC
few TRBD1 TRBJ2-7 TRBV28 14 CASSWRQGAYEQYF TGTGCCAGCAGCTGGAGGCAGGGGGCTTACGAGCAGTACTTC
many - TRBJ1-2 TRBV4-3 16 CASSQVLQEGDYGYTF TGCGCCAGCAGCCAAGTTTTGCAGGAGGGTGACTATGGCTACACCTTC
- - TRBJ1-3 TRBV25-1 14 CASSRGGTGNTIYF TGTGCCAGCAGTAGAGGGGGAACTGGAAACACCATATATTTT
- TRBD2 TRBJ2-3 TRBV5-4 16 CASSLEVGGAADTQYF TGTGCCAGCAGCTTGGAGGTCGGGGGGGCCGCAGATACGCAGTATTTT
many TRBD2 TRBJ2-5 TRBV6-5 16 CASSTGTSGVIETQYF TGTGCCAGCAGTACCGGGACTAGCGGGGTCATAGAGACCCAGTACTTC
few - TRBJ1-1 TRBV20-1 12 CSAGGRNSEAFF TGCAGTGCCGGGGGACGGAATTCTGAAGCTTTCTTT
- TRBD1 TRBJ1-2 TRBV6-5 18 CASSRGGTGGWEDYGYTF TGTGCCAGCAGTCGCGGCGGGACAGGGGGCTGGGAGGACTATGGCTACACCTTC
- TRBD1 TRBJ2-7 TRBV12-3/TRBV12-4 15 CASTLGQAIPYEQYF TGTGCCAGCACCCTGGGACAGGCTATCCCCTACGAGCAGTACTTC
- TRBD1 TRBJ2-3 TRBV7-8 15 CASSSRGHVTDTQYF TGTGCCAGCAGCTCGAGGGGGCACGTCACAGATACGCAGTATTTT
- - TRBJ1-3 TRBV7-8 17 CASSLVPGPYSGNTIYF TGTGCCAGCAGCTTGGTCCCCGGGCCCTACTCTGGAAACACCATATATTTT
many - TRBJ2-1 TRBV20-1 13 CSARPLDYNEQFF TGCAGTGCTAGACCGTTGGACTACAATGAGCAGTTCTTC
- - TRBJ1-4 TRBV25-1 15 CASSERTGPLEKLFF TGTGCCAGCAGTGAGCGGACCGGTCCTCTAGAAAAACTGTTTTTT
many TRBD2 TRBJ2-7 TRBV20-1 16 CSARDTGSGGAYEQYF TGCAGTGCTAGAGATACTGGGAGCGGGGGGGCCTACGAGCAGTACTTC
- TRBD2 TRBJ2-2 TRBV7-2 16 CASSLGEGPGGGELFF TGTGCCAGCAGCTTAGGGGAGGGTCCTGGAGGCGGGGAGCTGTTTTTT
- - TRBJ1-5 TRBV20-1 14 CSARSGADNQPQHF TGCAGTGCTAGATCTGGTGCCGATAATCAGCCCCAGCATTTT
- - TRBJ2-7 TRBV29-1 13 CSVVYMGNGAQYF TGCAGCGTTGTCTATATGGGAAATGGCGCGCAGTACTTC
- - TRBJ1-1 TRBV5-1 14 CASRPGIMNTEAFF TGCGCCAGCAGGCCCGGGATCATGAACACTGAAGCTTTCTTT
- - TRBJ1-4 TRBV27 13 CASTGGHREKLFF TGTGCCAGCACGGGGGGGCATCGCGAAAAACTGTTTTTT
many - TRBJ1-2 TRBV20-1 11 CSVTPNYGYTF TGCAGTGTTACGCCAAACTATGGCTACACCTTC
- TRBD1 TRBJ2-1 TRBV9 15 CASTVDRGFYNEQFF TGTGCCAGCACCGTAGACAGGGGGTTTTACAATGAGCAGTTCTTC
- - TRBJ1-4 TRBV20-1 12 CSGGGGGEKLFF TGCAGTGGGGGGGGGGGCGGCGAAAAACTGTTTTTT
many - TRBJ1-6 TRBV20-1 13 CSARADSYSPLHF TGCAGTGCTAGAGCGGACAGCTATTCACCCCTCCACTTT
many - TRBJ1-2 TRBV29-1 14 CSVTRTDLPAGYTF TGCAGCGTTACCCGGACAGATCTACCTGCTGGCTACACCTTC
few - TRBJ2-2 TRBV12-3/TRBV12-4 12 CASRSGTGELFF TGTGCCAGCAGATCTGGGACCGGGGAGCTGTTTTTT
many - TRBJ1-2 TRBV20-1 10 CSASREGYTF TGCAGTGCTAGCCGAGAGGGCTACACCTTC
- TRBD2 TRBJ2-1 TRBV11-2 19 CASSLRLAGGHLRNNEQFF TGTGCCAGCAGCTTAAGACTAGCGGGGGGGCACTTGAGGAACAATGAGCAGTTCTTC
few - TRBJ1-4 TRBV4-1 12 CASSHHNEKLFF TGCGCCAGCAGCCACCACAATGAAAAACTGTTTTTT
- TRBD1 TRBJ1-1 TRBV5-1 15 CASSFSRGQGTEAFF TGCGCCAGCAGCTTCTCCAGGGGGCAGGGAACTGAAGCTTTCTTT
few - TRBJ1-2 TRBV7-9 13 CASSSDSLSGYTF TGTGCCAGCAGCTCAGACAGCCTTAGTGGCTACACCTTC
many - TRBJ1-2 TRBV27 14 CASSLHGPNYGYTF TGTGCCAGCAGTTTACACGGGCCCAACTATGGCTACACCTTC
many TRBD2 TRBJ2-1 TRBV20-1 14 CSAEQRGDYNEQFF TGCAGTGCTGAGCAGCGGGGGGACTACAATGAGCAGTTCTTC
- - TRBJ1-6 TRBV7-8 15 CASSLSQIRHSPLHF TGTGCCAGCAGCTTATCGCAGATTAGACATTCACCCCTCCACTTT
- - TRBJ2-5 TRBV7-6 15 CASSLIQSTQETQYF TGTGCCAGCAGCTTAATCCAGTCCACTCAAGAGACCCAGTACTTC
few TRBD1 TRBJ1-2 TRBV10-3 14 CAINGDRENYGYTF TGTGCCATCAATGGCGACAGGGAGAACTATGGCTACACCTTC
few TRBD2 TRBJ2-2 TRBV7-3 14 CASSLTGGAWELFF TGTGCCAGCAGCTTAACGGGAGGGGCCTGGGAGCTGTTTTTT
- - TRBJ2-1 TRBV5-1 17 CASSLEWGVGPYNEQFF TGCGCCAGCAGCTTGGAGTGGGGGGTCGGCCCCTACAATGAGCAGTTCTTC
- - TRBJ1-5 TRBV9 14 CASSVSGINQPQHF TGTGCCAGCAGCGTATCCGGGATCAATCAGCCCCAGCATTTT
few - TRBJ1-1 TRBV5-1 13 CASSSSRDTEAFF TGCGCCAGCAGCTCCAGCCGGGACACTGAAGCTTTCTTT
many - TRBJ1-6 TRBV5-5 11 CASSPNEALHF TGTGCCAGCAGCCCGAACGAGGCACTCCACTTT
many - TRBJ2-7 TRBV25-1 13 CASSEVGGSEQYF TGTGCCAGCAGTGAAGTAGGGGGTAGCGAGCAGTACTTC
- - TRBJ2-1 TRBV24-1 15 CATSDGNRVGNEQFF TGTGCCACCAGTGATGGGAACAGGGTCGGCAATGAGCAGTTCTTC
many - TRBJ2-2 TRBV20-1 12 CSASSRSGELFF TGCAGTGCTAGTTCGCGGAGCGGGGAGCTGTTTTTT
- TRBD1 TRBJ1-2 TRBV28 14 CASLDLTGRNGYTF TGTGCCAGCCTTGACCTGACAGGGCGGAATGGCTACACCTTC
few TRBD1 TRBJ2-3 TRBV6-5 16 CASSYTRTTGSGTQYF TGTGCCAGCAGTTACACTCGTACGACAGGGTCGGGTACGCAGTATTTT
many TRBD2 TRBJ2-1 TRBV12-3/TRBV12-4 16 CASSFLGLAGRNEQFF TGTGCCAGCAGTTTCTTAGGACTAGCGGGGAGAAATGAGCAGTTCTTC
many TRBD1 TRBJ1-2 TRBV20-1 14 CSAEITGTAYGYTF TGCAGTGCTGAAATTACCGGGACAGCTTATGGCTACACCTTC
- TRBD2 TRBJ2-1 TRBV4-2 17 CASSQDRAASGGNEQFF TGTGCCAGCAGCCAAGATCGGGCGGCTAGCGGGGGGAATGAGCAGTTCTTC
- - TRBJ2-7 TRBV7-2 15 CASSLIRDGSYEQYF TGTGCCAGCAGTTTGATCCGGGACGGTTCTTACGAGCAGTACTTC
many - TRBJ1-5 TRBV12-3/TRBV12-4 13 CASSFGGQGQQHF TGTGCCAGCAGTTTTGGAGGGCAGGGACAACAGCATTTT